One TCR beta chain is described in this entry. Its cognate antigen is unknown. The CDR3 is 16 amino acids. Germline CDR1 is SGHRS and CDR2 is YFSETQ. V shed 2 bases and J 2 bases; nucleotides not matched to a gene: 8. The sample is drawn from a study of T-cell memory formation after mild COVID-19. Overall study results and limits: Of the contracting clones, CD4+ ones lay mainly in CM and EM, and CD8+ ones in EMRA.

TCRalpha and TCRbeta libraries used 5'RACE with constant-segment primers and UMIs. TCRdb used MiXCR to reprocess the 5' RACE reads, holding one entry per CDR3 protein. In the table there are approximately 100,000 distinct CDR3 sequences, roughly 25% of which are singletons. J is TRBJ2-3 and V is TRBV5-1; 7 nucleotides line up with TRBD1. Sequenced sample: PBMCs or a T cell subset sorted from them (not recorded which). The clonotype originates from a man between 18 and 35 years old who had mild COVID-19 (a few samples of this study predate the infection). Cell type and time point are not known. CDR3 nucleotides: TGCGCCAGCAGCTTCTACCGGGACAGACTCACAGATACGCAGTATTTT. This gives the protein CASSFYRDRLTDTQYF.